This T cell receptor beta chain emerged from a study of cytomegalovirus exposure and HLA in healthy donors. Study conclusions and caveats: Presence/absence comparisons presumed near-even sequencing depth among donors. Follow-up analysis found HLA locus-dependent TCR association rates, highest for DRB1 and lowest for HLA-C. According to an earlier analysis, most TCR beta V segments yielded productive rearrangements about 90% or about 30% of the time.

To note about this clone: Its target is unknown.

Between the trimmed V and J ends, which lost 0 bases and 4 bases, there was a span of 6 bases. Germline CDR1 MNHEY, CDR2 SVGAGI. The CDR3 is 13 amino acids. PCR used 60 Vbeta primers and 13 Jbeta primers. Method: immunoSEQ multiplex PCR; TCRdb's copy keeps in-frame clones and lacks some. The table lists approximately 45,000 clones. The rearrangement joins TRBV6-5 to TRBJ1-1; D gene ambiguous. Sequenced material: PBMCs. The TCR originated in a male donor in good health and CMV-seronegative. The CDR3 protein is CASSYSFSTEAFF. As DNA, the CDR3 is TGTGCCAGCAGTTACTCGTTCTCCACTGAAGCTTTCTTT.